A single sample is the source of the 9 T cell receptor beta chains below, sequenced in a study of post-analysis software for immune sequencing data (dated by TCRdb to about 2015). What the research found in general, with its limitations: Patients showed significantly higher frequencies than controls for roughly five TRBV segments, among them TRBV5-6, TRBV5-1 and TRBV20-1.

Libraries were made using PCR. Sequenced using an Illumina HiSeq 2500. To reduce PCR and sequencing biases, unique molecular identifiers were incorporated into the TCR beta cDNA libraries. TCRdb passed the public sequencing reads through fastp at Q25 and MiXCR, retaining productive beta sequences. Rows with a matching CDR3 protein are joined into one entry that keeps the most common DNA and genes. The sample profile shows 820,000 or so distinct CDR3 sequences; about 50% of them were found once. 4.6% of the sample goes to the ten largest clones. Their recognized antigens are unknown. The material sequenced was blood. The origin of the receptors is a girl between 5 and 17 years old with multiple sclerosis.

The rearrangement joins TRBV10-3 to TRBJ2-3; TRBD1 agrees at 7 bases. This CDR3 is built from 17 residues. After removal of 2 bases from V and 4 bases from J, the junction contained 12 bases not matched to a gene. CDR1 and CDR2 from the germline V gene are ENHRY and SYGVKD. The CDR3 reads CAISETKQGRRADTQYF. CDR3 coding DNA: TGTGCCATCAGTGAGACCAAACAGGGGCGGCGTGCAGATACGCAGTATTTT.

This clonotype showed up just a few times. V and J are TRBV3-1 and TRBJ2-1; TRBD2 matches at 13 bases. The CDR3 extends over 15 amino acids. Germline assignment: CDR1 LGHDT and CDR2 YNNKEL (reference sequence). After removal of 4 bases from V and 7 bases from J, the junction contained 4 bases not matched to a gene. The CDR3 loop reads CASSLRTSGGNEQFF. Written as DNA, the CDR3 is TGTGCCAGCAGCCTTAGGACTAGCGGGGGTAATGAGCAGTTCTTC.

The chain joins TRBV18 to TRBJ1-1, with D hard to call. Looked up from germline, CDR1 is KGHSH and CDR2 is LQKENI. V gave up 2 bases and J gave up 0 bases, with 13 bases separating them. The CDR3 sequence is 16 residues long. The DNA for the CDR3 is TGTGCCAGCTCACCAATGTACCCAAACATGAACACTGAAGCTTTCTTT. Its translation: CASSPMYPNMNTEAFF.

This clonotype was seen only a few times. The genes are TRBV5-1 and TRBJ2-7; 8 nucleotides align to TRBD2. Germline CDR1 is SGHRS and CDR2 is YFSETQ. The CDR3 has 15 residues. Germline trimming cut 3 bases from V and 3 bases from J; bases unmatched to any gene: 8. The CDR3 protein is CASSSASGSIYEQYF. Written as DNA, the CDR3 is TGCGCCAGCAGCTCTGCTAGCGGGTCCATCTACGAGCAGTACTTC.

This clonotype has a handful of counts. The chain links TRBV15 to TRBJ2-3; 8 bases agree with TRBD1. Trimming removed 0 bases from V and 0 bases from J; junction bases left unmatched: 11. The CDR3 covers 19 residues. CDR1 and CDR2 from the germline V gene are LNHNV and YYDKDF (reference sequence). DNA for the CDR3: TGTGCCACCAGCAGAGATCTTGGGACAGGCACCCGTAGCACAGATACGCAGTATTTT. This translates into CATSRDLGTGTRSTDTQYF.

The V call is TRBV29-1, the J call TRBJ1-2, with D tentatively TRBD1 (5 bases). The ends were cut back, 5 bases at V and 8 bases at J, with 21 bases in the middle. The CDR3 loop spans 14 amino acids. Germline loops: CDR1 SQVTM, CDR2 ANQGSEA. DNA of the CDR3: TGCAGCGTTCTGGGACCAGCCCGAAGTAGAGGCTACACCTTC. Translated: CSVLGPARSRGYTF.

The chain is built from TRBV5-1 and TRBJ2-7, with 7 bases aligning to TRBD2. V gave up 0 bases and J gave up 6 bases; unmatched junction bases: 6. The CDR3 spans 14 residues. From germline, CDR1 is SGHRS and CDR2 YFSETQ. CDR3 sequence reads: CASSLGGRVGEQYF. The CDR3 DNA is TGCGCCAGCAGCTTGGGCGGGAGAGTCGGCGAGCAGTACTTC.

V usage is TRBV10-3 and J usage is TRBJ1-6; D is unresolved. Germline-derived CDR1 and CDR2 are ENHRY and SYGVKD. This CDR3 is 14 amino acids long. Trimming shortened V by 0 bases and J by 4 bases, and 4 bases separated the two germline ends. The CDR3 region has the DNA TGTGCCATCAGTGAGTCTGTGTATAATTCACCCCTCCACTTT. Translated: CAISESVYNSPLHF.

The V gene is TRBV2, the J gene TRBJ2-7; D perhaps matches TRBD2 (5 bases). Trimming cost V 6 bases and J 12 bases, with 24 bases left between them. Germline values: CDR1 SNHLY, CDR2 FYNNEI. The CDR3 sequence is 14 residues long. CDR3 residues: CASRVVASPPLTYF. The CDR3 nucleotides are TGTGCCAGCAGGGTCGTTGCTAGCCCACCTTTAACGTACTTC. Combining the CDR3 with reference TRBV2 and TRBJ2-7 gives the whole variable domain EPEVTQTPSHQVTQMGQEVILRCVPISNHLYFYWYRQILGQKVEFLVSFYNNEISEKSEIFDDQFSVERPDGSNFTLKIRSTKLEDSAMYFCASRVVASPPLTYFGPGTRLTVT.